This TCR beta chain was recovered during a study of blood T cell repertoires in COVID-19. This CDR3 region has 12 residues. Germline CDR1 is SGHDN and CDR2 is FVKESK. The junction had 6 bases not matched to a gene; V was cut back by 6 bases and J by 7 bases. TCRdb's copy holds only in-frame clones and misses some; the assay was immunoSEQ multiplex PCR. The table has over 55,000 clones, approximately 77% seen once. This clone was counted a single time. The sequence was collected from a human donor in a cohort sampled during active COVID-19. The chain carries TRBV14 and TRBJ2-7; 7 nucleotides align to TRBD1. The sequenced sample was peripheral blood. CDR3 DNA: TGTGCCAGCAGGCAGACAGGGTATGAGCAGTACTTC. Protein product: CASRQTGYEQYF.